The rows below give T cell receptor beta chains drawn from one sample of a study of blood T cell repertoires in COVID-19. Data came from immunoSEQ multiplex PCR; TCRdb stores just in-frame clones and leaves some out. The table lists 250,000 to 350,000 clones, around 84% of them singletons. The sequenced sample consisted of peripheral blood. The receptors were sampled from a human donor with COVID-19, enrolled during active disease. The donor label of this sample is uncertain. Both conserved end residues are part of each CDR3. A D gene is named only where the DNA matches it firmly.

TRBV7-6	TRBD2	TRBJ2-7	CASSTSGLAGVKEQYF
TRBV28	TRBD2	TRBJ2-2	CASSYAGEQNTGELFF
TRBV11-2	TRBD1	TRBJ1-1	CASSLQGASTEAFF
TRBV28	TRBD2	TRBJ2-1	CASSSYGTSGRPNNEQFF
TRBV18	.	TRBJ1-2	CASSPPTGPDYGYTF
TRBV11-2	TRBD2	TRBJ2-3	CASRAGLALRADTQYF
TRBV6-6	TRBD1	TRBJ2-2	CASSLRTGAGTGELFF
TRBV28	TRBD2	TRBJ2-5	CASSLLGLAKTQYF
TRBV5-1	.	TRBJ1-1	CASSPVGISMNTEAFF
TRBV24-1	TRBD2	TRBJ2-2	CATSASWGSGRPGELFF
TRBV5-5	.	TRBJ1-3	CASSLGPLLPNTIYF
TRBV7-7	TRBD2	TRBJ2-1	CASSPTSGMTSEQFF
TRBV5-1	TRBD1	TRBJ1-4	CASSRQGAANEKLFF
TRBV19	.	TRBJ1-5	CASSISGGNQPQHF
TRBV9	.	TRBJ2-6	CASSGTLGNSGANVLTF
TRBV5-6	TRBD1	TRBJ2-7	CASSPGTGGFYGQYF
TRBV28	.	TRBJ1-5	CACGESNQPQHF
TRBV20-1	.	TRBJ2-5	CSASGEETQYF
TRBV3-1/TRBV3-2	.	TRBJ2-5	CASSQDPGREETQYF
TRBV5-5	TRBD1	TRBJ1-1	CASSLGFGQGDTEAFF
TRBV3-1/TRBV3-2	TRBD1	TRBJ1-5	CASSHQGQGQPQHF
TRBV10-3	.	TRBJ2-7	CAISEGFRSLGYEQYF
TRBV6-6	.	TRBJ2-7	CASSYSRRIGAYEQYF
TRBV2	TRBD1	TRBJ1-1	CASSRGQGNTEAFF
TRBV7-9	.	TRBJ1-1	CASSLAVEGTAEAFF
TRBV25-1	TRBD2	TRBJ2-1	CASSVTLAGGEQFF
TRBV11-2	.	TRBJ2-2	CASSLRGNTGELFF
TRBV7-2	TRBD2	TRBJ2-5	CASRSMTSAQETQYF
TRBV27	TRBD1	TRBJ1-5	CASRPLRDSYNQPQHF
TRBV6-6	.	TRBJ2-5	CASSYAGSQETQYF
TRBV28	TRBD2	TRBJ2-3	CASTLGGSQTRSTQYF
TRBV2	TRBD1	TRBJ2-3	CASSDRGRGTDTQYF
TRBV27	TRBD1	TRBJ1-2	CASSLTLGTDYGYTF
TRBV6-2/TRBV6-3	TRBD2	TRBJ2-3	CASSFRGLAAHTQYF
TRBV5-1	.	TRBJ1-1	CASSLGTENTEAFF
TRBV11-2	.	TRBJ2-7	CASSMDSSINYEQYF
TRBV14	.	TRBJ1-5	CASSPAGGGYGPQHF
TRBV30	TRBD2	TRBJ2-3	CAWSVGLAGSDTQYF
TRBV7-3	.	TRBJ2-1	CASSLTGLDRNEQFF
TRBV6-9	TRBD2	TRBJ2-7	CASSYMRLAGYDSYEQYF
TRBV28	TRBD1	TRBJ1-5	CASSLGDSQPQHF
TRBV12-1	.	TRBJ1-5	CASSFPGLGLGGTSPQHF
TRBV9	.	TRBJ1-5	CASSVGGPSNQPQHF
TRBV2	TRBD1	TRBJ1-5	CASSDRGGTGNQPQHF
TRBV19	.	TRBJ1-6	CASSIGWSYNSPLHF
TRBV29-1	TRBD2	TRBJ2-1	CSVEDQREGRGEQFF
TRBV30	.	TRBJ1-2	CAWSAPVVGTSYGYTF
TRBV30	.	TRBJ1-1	CAWEGGRDTEAFF
TRBV19	.	TRBJ1-1	CASSTDRQSNTEAFF
TRBV6-5	TRBD1	TRBJ2-7	CASSRDRVDHEQYF
TRBV19	.	TRBJ1-5	CASSLGRVSQPQHF
TRBV29-1	TRBD2	TRBJ2-5	CSVREGGGGQETQYF
TRBV2	TRBD2	TRBJ2-1	CASKGGLAGAEEQFF
TRBV7-3	.	TRBJ2-3	CASRRVTDTQYF
TRBV7-3	.	TRBJ2-2	CASSLGGNTGELFF
TRBV6-5	.	TRBJ2-7	CASSYSQGPYEQYF
TRBV20-1	TRBD2	TRBJ2-1	CSASVLAGEQFF
TRBV7-2	.	TRBJ2-4	CASSLFRTQNIQYF
TRBV27	.	TRBJ2-3	CASSLRQEYTDTQYF
TRBV6-5	TRBD1	TRBJ1-4	CASSTIGQGDEKLFF